The clone carrying this T cell receptor (beta chain) was picked up a small number of times. Its matching antigen is unknown. The sample belongs to a study of cytomegalovirus exposure and HLA in healthy donors. Overall study results and limits: Reportedly, HLA-A and HLA-B alleles of most subjects were accurately predicted from TCR beta. Some highly shared sequence variants likely arose as a pipeline artifact.

In the PCR, 60 Vbeta and 13 Jbeta primers were used. Clones were read by immunoSEQ multiplex PCR, and TCRdb kept only the in-frame ones, dropping some. The sample includes more than 200,000 clones, about 70% of them seen just once. Between the trimmed V and J ends, which lost 4 bases and 4 bases, there was a span of 8 bases. The CDR3 extends over 13 amino acids. Germline CDR1 is MNHNS and CDR2 is SASEGT. Donors counted as nominally healthy when sampled, yet unrecorded immune exposures were likely. Material for sequencing was PBMCs. The chain uses TRBV6-1 and TRBJ1-5; possible D gene TRBD1, 5 bases. This clonotype was sampled from a man in his forties or fifties in good health and CMV-seropositive. Here the CDR3 reads CASSVRTNQPQHF. As DNA, the CDR3 is TGTGCCAGCAGTGTACGGACAAATCAGCCCCAGCATTTT.